Given below is one T cell receptor (beta chain) in context. Its antigen is as yet unknown. The data derive from a study of monozygotic twins with inflammatory bowel disease. Findings and limits, study-wide: TCRbeta inverse Simpson diversity was decreased in IBD patients versus healthy co-twins. Immunosuppressive treatments differing between patients may have added repertoire variability.

The RNA usage for each TCR library was approximately 3,500 ng of total RNA. Template switching appended UMIs that held a 6-nucleotide sample barcode. TCRdb re-called the 5' RACE reads and gives one entry per CDR3 protein, without DNA. The listing contains some 200,000 distinct CDR3 sequences. This CDR3 region has 17 residues. Germline CDR1 reads SGHAT; CDR2 reads FQNNGV. This TCR was sampled from a human donor with ulcerative colitis or Crohn's disease, or a healthy co-twin of an affected twin (not recorded which). Sequencing was done on a sample of blood. V usage is TRBV11-2 and J usage is TRBJ2-1. CDR3 residues: CASSLVGMNQAYNEQFF.